A single sample is the source of the 5 T cell receptor beta chains below, sequenced in a study of blood T cell repertoires in COVID-19. TCRdb keeps only in-frame clones here, not all; method: immunoSEQ multiplex PCR. The sample has around 320,000 clones, about 90% seen once. Sequenced material: peripheral blood. All receptors derive from a woman in her twenties or thirties with COVID-19, enrolled during active disease.

The V call is TRBV28, the J call TRBJ1-2, with 10 bases aligning to TRBD1. Per the germline V gene, CDR1 is MDHEN and CDR2 is SYDVKM. The CDR3 spans 14 residues. J was trimmed by 2 bases and V by 6 bases; bases with no gene match: 3. CDR3 in amino acids: CASSLGQGNYGYTF. Here the CDR3 DNA reads TGTGCCAGCAGCTTGGGACAGGGGAACTATGGCTACACCTTC.

The rearrangement uses TRBV19 and TRBJ1-1; D call uncertain. CDR1 and CDR2 from the germline V gene are LNHDA and SQIVND (reference sequence). The CDR3 covers 13 residues. Trimming stripped 3 bases from V and 0 bases from J, with 5 bases between. CDR3 loop: CASSIWLNTEAFF. The CDR3 nucleotides read TGTGCCAGTAGTATTTGGCTGAACACTGAAGCTTTCTTT.

The V gene is TRBV6-5, the J gene TRBJ1-1; 7 bases align to TRBD1. V dropped 6 bases and J dropped 3; count of bases not matched to a gene: 1. Germline CDR1 is MNHEY and CDR2 is SVGAGI. The CDR3 sequence is 12 residues long. CDR3 protein: CASRQGDTEAFF. DNA for the CDR3: TGTGCCAGCAGGCAGGGGGACACTGAAGCTTTCTTT.

The chain couples TRBV11-2 to TRBJ2-2, with TRBD2 identical over 11 bases. Germline CDR1 SGHAT, CDR2 FQNNGV. The V and J ends lost 5 bases and 5 bases, in that order; junction bases with no gene match: 7. The CDR3 length is 16 residues. CDR3 amino acids: CASSRRLAGKTGELFF. The CDR3, as DNA: TGTGCCAGCAGCAGAAGACTAGCGGGGAAAACCGGGGAGCTGTTTTTT.

V gene TRBV10-3 combines with J gene TRBJ2-7, with 9 bases that match TRBD1. The V segment lost 0 bases and the J segment 4 bases; nucleotides outside the gene matches: 7. Germline V gives CDR1 ENHRY, CDR2 SYGVKD. This CDR3 contains 16 residues. CDR3 sequence reads: CAISESRTGDTYEQYF. CDR3 in DNA: TGTGCCATCAGTGAGTCCCGGACAGGGGATACGTACGAGCAGTACTTC.